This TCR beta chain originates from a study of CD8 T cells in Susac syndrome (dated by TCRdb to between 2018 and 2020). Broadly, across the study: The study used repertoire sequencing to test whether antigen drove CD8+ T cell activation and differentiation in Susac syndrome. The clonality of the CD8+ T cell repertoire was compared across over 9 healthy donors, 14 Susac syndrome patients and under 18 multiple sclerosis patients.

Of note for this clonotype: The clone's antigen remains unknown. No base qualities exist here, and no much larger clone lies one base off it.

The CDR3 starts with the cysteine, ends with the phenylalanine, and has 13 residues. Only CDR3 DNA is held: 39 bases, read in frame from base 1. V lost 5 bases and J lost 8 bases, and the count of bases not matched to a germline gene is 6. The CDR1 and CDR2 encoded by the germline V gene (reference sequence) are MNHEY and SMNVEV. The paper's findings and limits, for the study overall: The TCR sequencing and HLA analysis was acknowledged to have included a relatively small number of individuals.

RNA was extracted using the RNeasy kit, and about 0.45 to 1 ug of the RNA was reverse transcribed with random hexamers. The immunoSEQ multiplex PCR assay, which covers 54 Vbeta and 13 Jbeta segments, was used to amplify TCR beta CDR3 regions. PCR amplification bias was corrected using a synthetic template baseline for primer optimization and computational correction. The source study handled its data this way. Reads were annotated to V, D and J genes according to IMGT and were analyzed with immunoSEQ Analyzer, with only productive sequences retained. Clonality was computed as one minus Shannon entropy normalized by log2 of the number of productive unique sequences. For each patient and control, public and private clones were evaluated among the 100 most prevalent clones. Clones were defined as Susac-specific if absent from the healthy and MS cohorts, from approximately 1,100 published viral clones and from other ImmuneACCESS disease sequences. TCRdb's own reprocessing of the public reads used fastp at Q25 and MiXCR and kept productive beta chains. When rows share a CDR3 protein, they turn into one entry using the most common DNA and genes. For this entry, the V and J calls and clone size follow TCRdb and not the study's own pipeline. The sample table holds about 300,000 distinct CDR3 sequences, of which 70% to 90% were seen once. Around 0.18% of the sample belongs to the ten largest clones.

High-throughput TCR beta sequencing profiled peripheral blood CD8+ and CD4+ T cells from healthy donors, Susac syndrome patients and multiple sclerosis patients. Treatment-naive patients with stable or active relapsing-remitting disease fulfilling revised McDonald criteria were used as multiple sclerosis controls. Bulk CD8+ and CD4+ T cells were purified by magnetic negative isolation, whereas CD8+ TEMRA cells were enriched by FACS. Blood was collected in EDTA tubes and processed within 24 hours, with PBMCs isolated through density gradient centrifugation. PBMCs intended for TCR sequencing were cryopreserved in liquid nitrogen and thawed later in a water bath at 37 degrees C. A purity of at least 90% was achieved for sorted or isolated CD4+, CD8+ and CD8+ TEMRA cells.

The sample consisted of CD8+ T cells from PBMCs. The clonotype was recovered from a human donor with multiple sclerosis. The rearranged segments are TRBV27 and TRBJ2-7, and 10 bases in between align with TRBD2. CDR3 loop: CASSSLAGEQQYF. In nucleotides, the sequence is TGTGCCAGCAGTAGCCTAGCGGGAGAACAGCAGTACTTC.